Below are 17 T cell receptor beta chains sequenced from a single sample in a study of T cells in Graves' hyperthyroidism and ophthalmopathy. The CDR3 regions of TCR beta were amplified from RNA transcripts. Primed by the HTBI set, a first-round RT-PCR was run on the TCR CDR3. TCRdb re-derived calls from the multiplex PCR reads in MiXCR, one entry per CDR3 protein. The sample has hundreds of thousands of distinct CDR3 sequences; over 35% are singletons. Sequencing was performed on blood. Receptor source: a man aged 18 to 29 with Graves' hyperthyroidism.

The chain has TRBV9 and TRBJ2-7, with D hard to call. The germline V gene encodes CDR1 SGDLS and CDR2 YYNGEE. V was cut by 3 bases and J by 4 bases, with 14 bases left in between. CDR3 length: 14 residues. This chain's CDR3 is CASSAGMAPYEQYF. For the CDR3, the DNA is TGTGCCAGCAGCGCTGGCATGGCCCCGTACGAGCAGTACTTC.

This clonotype came up a few times. The chain is built from TRBV7-6 and TRBJ1-5; 7 nucleotides align to TRBD1. CDR1 and CDR2 from the germline V gene are SGHVS and FNYEAQ. Trimming cost V 5 bases and J 2 bases; bases outside gene matches: 6. The CDR3 runs 15 residues. The CDR3 protein is CASSPRDSRNQPQHF. DNA of the CDR3: TGTGCCAGCAGCCCCCGGGACAGCCGCAATCAGCCCCAGCATTTT.

This clonotype was observed a few times. A read error may produce the germline difference seen at one junction end. This chain uses TRBV20-1 with TRBJ1-5; D is uncertain. CDR1 and CDR2 (germline): DFQATT, SNEGSKA (reference sequence). This CDR3 spans 14 amino acids. In DNA, the CDR3 is TGCAGTGCCAGAGAGGGCTCAAGCAATCAGCCCCAGCATTTT. Its translation: CSAREGSSNQPQHF.

The chain has TRBV15 and TRBJ1-4; D is undetermined. This CDR3 contains 15 residues. Looked up from germline, CDR1 is LNHNV and CDR2 is YYDKDF (reference sequence). Trimming cost V 0 bases and J 8 bases, with 13 bases left between them. CDR3 in amino acids: CATSRDLGRDEKLFF. The CDR3 DNA sequence: TGTGCCACCAGCAGAGATTTGGGTCGAGACGAAAAACTGTTTTTT.

The chain links TRBV7-2 to TRBJ2-7; D uncertain. Germline CDR1 SGHTA, CDR2 FQGNSA. The CDR3 length is 9 residues. The V end was cut by 7 bases, the J end by 7 bases, with 5 bases between. The CDR3 loop reads CASTSEQYF. The CDR3 DNA follows: TGTGCCAGCACCTCAGAGCAGTACTTC.

In this sample, this clonotype turned up once. The chain employs TRBV29-1 and TRBJ1-6; tentatively, D is TRBD1 (5 bases). Germline CDR1 is SQVTM and CDR2 is ANQGSEA. The V gene lost 4 bases and the J gene lost 10 bases, with 20 bases spanning the gap. CDR3 length equals 15 residues. The CDR3 sequence: CSVVGVAGRGSPLHF. The CDR3 DNA reads as TGCAGCGTTGTAGGGGTTGCAGGTAGGGGATCACCCCTCCACTTT.

V gene TRBV7-2 combines with J gene TRBJ2-7; TRBD1 matches at 8 bases. The trim removed 5 bases at V and 7 bases at J, leaving 7 bases unmatched. The CDR3 totals 13 residues. CDR1 and CDR2 (germline): SGHTA, FQGNSA. The CDR3 here is CASSQDRQGEQYF. DNA for the CDR3: TGTGCCAGCAGCCAAGACAGACAGGGGGAGCAGTACTTC.

The genes are TRBV12-3 or TRBV12-4 and TRBJ2-5; a weak D match, TRBD2 (5 bases). Between the trimmed V and J ends, which lost 6 bases and 2 bases, there was a span of 19 bases. This CDR3 region has 16 residues. CDR3 in amino acids: CASSLGSSVYQETQYF. The DNA of the CDR3 is TGTGCCAGCAGCTTGGGGAGCTCGGTGTATCAAGAGACCCAGTACTTC.

This clonotype was counted a few times. This rearrangement joins TRBV19 to TRBJ2-7; no clear D. Germline lookup yields CDR1 LNHDA and CDR2 SQIVND (reference sequence). The CDR3 sequence is 13 residues long. Trimming took 3 bases from V and 7 from J, leaving 13 bases between them. The CDR3 bases are TGTGCCAGTAGTATCCGGGCCGAGGAGGAGCAGTACTTC. This codes for CASSIRAEEEQYF.

Comment on this clonotype: This may be a read error: a much more frequent sequence differs by one nucleotide. The chain uses TRBV20-1 and TRBJ1-1; 7 positions match TRBD1. The CDR3 is 14 amino acids. Germline V gene data show CDR1 as DFQATT and CDR2 as SNEGSKA (reference sequence). In nucleotides, the CDR3 is TGCAGTGCTAGCCAGACAGGGAGGGGCACTGAAACTTTCTTT. This translates into CSASQTGRGTETFF.

CDR3 amino acids: CAIAAGGEKLFF. For the CDR3, the DNA is TGTGCCATCGCGGCAGGGGGTGAAAAACTGTTTTTT. The chain couples TRBV10-3 to TRBJ1-4; 7 bases are shared with TRBD1. There are 12 residues in the CDR3. J lost 7 bases, V lost 8 bases, and 4 bases had no gene match. Germline-derived CDR1 and CDR2 are ENHRY and SYGVKD.

This clonotype has only a few counts. The rearrangement uses TRBV6-6 and TRBJ1-1, with a weak D call TRBD1 (5 bases). There are 14 residues in the CDR3. V was shortened by 4 bases and J by 7 bases, with 16 bases between the two germline ends. The V gene's germline CDR1 is MNHNY and CDR2 SVGAGI (reference sequence). CDR3 DNA sequence: TGTGCCAGCAGTTTCCTTTATGAGGGGATTGAAGCTTTCTTT. It is translated as CASSFLYEGIEAFF.

This clonotype was counted only a few times. The chain has TRBV6-6 and TRBJ1-4; D gene uncertain. The CDR3 covers 15 residues. V lost 2 bases, J lost 7 bases, and 14 bases lay in between. CDR1 and CDR2 from the germline V gene are MNHNY and SVGAGI (reference sequence). Written as DNA, the CDR3 is TGTGCCAGCAGTTACATGAGGGAATCAGTTGAAAAACTGTTTTTT. This encodes CASSYMRESVEKLFF.

The chain uses TRBV6-5 and TRBJ1-5, with 11 bases identical to TRBD1. This CDR3 has 16 residues. Germline V gives CDR1 MNHEY, CDR2 SVGAGI. Germline trimming cut 6 bases from V and 5 bases from J; bases unmatched to any gene: 9. CDR3 in DNA: TGTGCCAGCAGAGAAGCCGGGACAGGGGGGTATCAGCCCCAGCATTTT. Its protein is CASREAGTGGYQPQHF.

The chain has TRBV20-1 and TRBJ2-7; TRBD2 matches at 8 bases. CDR1 and CDR2 (germline): DFQATT, SNEGSKA (reference sequence). The CDR3 totals 13 residues. CDR3 nucleotides: TGCAGGGCGAGCGGGGGCAGCTCCTACGAGCAGTACTTC. Encoded protein: CRASGGSSYEQYF.

This chain joins TRBV12-3 or TRBV12-4 and TRBJ1-1, with D perhaps matching TRBD1 (5 bases). CDR3 length: 13 amino acids. V was pared by 6 bases and J by 7 bases, with 15 bases between. CDR3 coding DNA: TGTGCCAGCAGAAGCGGGACGTCTAGTGAAGCTTTCTTT. Translating gives CASRSGTSSEAFF.

In the case of this clonotype: Given a much more abundant clone one base away, this may be a read error. The V gene is TRBV20-1, the J gene TRBJ2-7; 7 positions match TRBD2. V shed 5 bases, J shed 0 bases, and the junction held 7 bases outside the gene matches. The germline V gene has CDR1 DFQATT and CDR2 SNEGSKA (reference sequence). This CDR3 has 14 amino acids. DNA for the CDR3: TGCAGTGCTCGTCCCACTAGCGACTCCTACGAGCAGTACTTC. Protein: CSARPTSDSYEQYF.